The clone carrying this TCR beta chain has just one count. The sample belongs to a study of blood T cell repertoires in COVID-19. As for the study in general: Sites across the United States, Italy and Spain contributed samples from acute and convalescent COVID-19.

Germline CDR1 reads SGHTA; CDR2 reads FQGTGA. The V and J ends lost 5 bases and 10 bases, in that order; junction bases with no gene match: 7. This CDR3 contains 13 residues. This table comes from immunoSEQ multiplex PCR, and its TCRdb copy is limited to in-frame clones, with some not included. The sample gives about 94,000 clones, about nine tenths of which show up once; less than 5% is in the top ten. The chain recombines TRBV7-3 with TRBJ2-1; the match to TRBD2 covers 8 bases. Input material: peripheral blood. The clonotype comes from an elderly woman with acute or convalescent COVID-19. The chain's CDR3 is CASSPPTSVEQFF. The CDR3 nucleotides read TGTGCCAGCAGCCCACCGACTAGCGTAGAGCAGTTCTTC.